Listed below are T cell receptor beta chains from one sample, sequenced in a study of blood T cell repertoires in COVID-19. Sequencing was performed with immunoSEQ multiplex PCR; in TCRdb, only in-frame clones are kept and a portion is missing. This table has 180,000 or so clones, around 80% appearing once. Material: peripheral blood. The receptors originated from a woman aged 80 or over with COVID-19, enrolled during active disease. CDR3s include the opening cysteine and the closing phenylalanine or tryptophan. Fields, in order: clone size, J gene, V gene, D gene, CDR3 DNA, CDR3 protein. The D gene is left open where the match is weak. Clone size is not always given. Where it is, it says once, few, many or a class for expanded clones.

abundance: -; j_gene: TRBJ2-2; v_gene: TRBV10-3; d_gene: -; CDR3nt: TGTGCCAGCCGCGGGACGGGGGACACCGGGGAGCTGTTTTTT; CDR3aa: CASRGTGDTGELFF
abundance: -; j_gene: TRBJ2-1; v_gene: TRBV29-1; d_gene: TRBD1; CDR3nt: TGCAGCGTGTTGGACAGGAGCTCCTACAATGAGCAGTTCTTC; CDR3aa: CSVLDRSSYNEQFF
abundance: -; j_gene: TRBJ1-6; v_gene: TRBV19; d_gene: -; CDR3nt: TGTGCCAGTGGGTCCAGGCGCCGCTCCTATAATTCACCCCTCCACTTT; CDR3aa: CASGSRRRSYNSPLHF
abundance: once; j_gene: TRBJ1-5; v_gene: TRBV6-5; d_gene: -; CDR3nt: TGTGCCAGCAGCGGACAGATTAGCAATCAGCCCCAGCATTTT; CDR3aa: CASSGQISNQPQHF
abundance: -; j_gene: TRBJ2-2; v_gene: TRBV11-3; d_gene: TRBD2; CDR3nt: TGTGCCAGCAGCTTAGGGGGACTAGGCACCGGGGAGCTGTTTTTT; CDR3aa: CASSLGGLGTGELFF
abundance: once; j_gene: TRBJ1-1; v_gene: TRBV18; d_gene: -; CDR3nt: TGTGCCAGCTCACCAGGCCAGAGGGCTTTCTTT; CDR3aa: CASSPGQRAFF
abundance: -; j_gene: TRBJ1-2; v_gene: TRBV6-6; d_gene: -; CDR3nt: TGTGCCAGCAGTCTTAGGGGAGGGGAAGGAGGCTACACCTTC; CDR3aa: CASSLRGGEGGYTF
abundance: -; j_gene: TRBJ1-1; v_gene: TRBV5-1; d_gene: -; CDR3nt: TGCGCCAGCAGCTTGGATGGGGCGGCATCCACTGAAGCTTTCTTT; CDR3aa: CASSLDGAASTEAFF
abundance: once; j_gene: TRBJ1-5; v_gene: TRBV7-9; d_gene: TRBD1; CDR3nt: TGTGCCAGCAGCTTAATGGGACAGTACAATCAGCCCCAGCATTTT; CDR3aa: CASSLMGQYNQPQHF
abundance: -; j_gene: TRBJ2-3; v_gene: TRBV11-2; d_gene: -; CDR3nt: TGTGCCAGCAGCCCTCTTGAGACGCAGTATTTT; CDR3aa: CASSPLETQYF
abundance: -; j_gene: TRBJ2-3; v_gene: TRBV2; d_gene: TRBD2; CDR3nt: TGTGCCAGCAGTGATTTAGCGGGGAGCACAGATACGCAGTATTTT; CDR3aa: CASSDLAGSTDTQYF
abundance: -; j_gene: TRBJ1-2; v_gene: TRBV4-2; d_gene: TRBD1; CDR3nt: TGTGCCAGCAGCCAAGTGGGACAGGGGTCCTATGGCTACACCTTC; CDR3aa: CASSQVGQGSYGYTF
abundance: -; j_gene: TRBJ2-1; v_gene: TRBV5-4; d_gene: TRBD2; CDR3nt: TGTGCCAGCAGCTTGTCGTCTAGCGGGGTCAATGAGCAGTTCTTC; CDR3aa: CASSLSSSGVNEQFF
abundance: -; j_gene: TRBJ1-4; v_gene: TRBV11-2; d_gene: -; CDR3nt: TGTGCCAGCAGCTTAGCGGGGGTGGGAGAAAAACTGTTTTTT; CDR3aa: CASSLAGVGEKLFF
abundance: -; j_gene: TRBJ2-2; v_gene: TRBV5-5; d_gene: TRBD1; CDR3nt: TGTGCCAGCAGCTCAGGACAGGGGGCGTACGGGGAGCTGTTTTTT; CDR3aa: CASSSGQGAYGELFF
abundance: -; j_gene: TRBJ1-2; v_gene: TRBV19; d_gene: TRBD1; CDR3nt: TGTGCCAGTAATAATCCCCCGGGACAGAACTATGGCTACACCTTC; CDR3aa: CASNNPPGQNYGYTF
abundance: -; j_gene: TRBJ2-3; v_gene: TRBV7-8; d_gene: TRBD1; CDR3nt: TGTGCCAGCAGCTTAGAGGGGACAGGGCTGTATACGCAGTATTTT; CDR3aa: CASSLEGTGLYTQYF
abundance: few; j_gene: TRBJ1-3; v_gene: TRBV19; d_gene: -; CDR3nt: TGTGCCAGTATCAGGCAGGGTGGAAACACCATATATTTT; CDR3aa: CASIRQGGNTIYF
abundance: -; j_gene: TRBJ2-7; v_gene: TRBV19; d_gene: TRBD2; CDR3nt: TGTGCCAGTAGTAATGGACTAGGCACCTACGAGCAGTACTTC; CDR3aa: CASSNGLGTYEQYF
abundance: -; j_gene: TRBJ2-1; v_gene: TRBV29-1; d_gene: TRBD1; CDR3nt: TGCAGCGCACCGGGACAGGGGGCATCAAGCTCCTACAATGAGCAGTTCTTC; CDR3aa: CSAPGQGASSSYNEQFF
abundance: -; j_gene: TRBJ2-3; v_gene: TRBV7-9; d_gene: TRBD2; CDR3nt: TGTGCCAGCAGCGAGGGACTAGCGGCAAGCACAGATACGCAGTATTTT; CDR3aa: CASSEGLAASTDTQYF
abundance: -; j_gene: TRBJ2-5; v_gene: TRBV7-6; d_gene: TRBD2; CDR3nt: TGTGCCAGCAGCTTAGTAGGCGGGGGAGAGACCCAGTACTTC; CDR3aa: CASSLVGGGETQYF
abundance: -; j_gene: TRBJ1-6; v_gene: TRBV5-1; d_gene: TRBD1; CDR3nt: TGCGCCAGCAGCCGTGGGACAGATAATTCACCCCTCCACTTT; CDR3aa: CASSRGTDNSPLHF
abundance: -; j_gene: TRBJ2-1; v_gene: TRBV23-1; d_gene: -; CDR3nt: TGCGCCAGCAGTCAAAACGAGACAGTATACAATGAGCAGTTCTTC; CDR3aa: CASSQNETVYNEQFF
abundance: -; j_gene: TRBJ1-4; v_gene: TRBV28; d_gene: -; CDR3nt: TGTGCCAGCAGTTTCCCTGGACACCATAATGAAAAACTGTTTTTT; CDR3aa: CASSFPGHHNEKLFF
abundance: -; j_gene: TRBJ2-1; v_gene: TRBV5-8; d_gene: -; CDR3nt: TGTGCCAGCAGCTTGCTACCCGCCGAGGGTGGGGAGTTCTTC; CDR3aa: CASSLLPAEGGEFF
abundance: -; j_gene: TRBJ2-1; v_gene: TRBV15; d_gene: TRBD2; CDR3nt: TGTGCCACCAGCAGAGAACAACCGGGACTAGCTTACAATGAGCAGTTCTTC; CDR3aa: CATSREQPGLAYNEQFF
abundance: few; j_gene: TRBJ2-7; v_gene: TRBV5-4; d_gene: -; CDR3nt: TGTGCCAGCAGCAGGGGCCCTCTGGAGCAGTACTTC; CDR3aa: CASSRGPLEQYF